This T cell receptor beta chain was retrieved from a study of neoadjuvant anti-PD-1 for oral cavity cancer. As for the study in general: Around day 43, patients without progression received a fourth nivolumab dose before surgery.

The time point: after neoadjuvant nivolumab, at surgical resection. This CDR3 comprises 13 residues. Trimming left V 2 bases short and J 0 bases short, with 4 bases between. Germline V gene sequence: CDR1 LNHDA, CDR2 SQIVND (reference sequence). PBMC libraries mostly used about 500 ng of input genomic DNA, with six replicates per sample. Assay: immunoSEQ multiplex PCR; the TCRdb copy retains only in-frame clones and omits some. The repertoire consists of about 32,000 clones, with roughly 85% occurring once and the leading ten covering around 3.3%. This clone has just a few counts. The sample was PBMCs, taken after nivolumab (anti-PD-1) treatment. The J gene is TRBJ1-1, the V gene TRBV19; D unclear. The TCR comes from a person aged 40 to 85 with oral cavity squamous cell carcinoma. The CDR3 region has the DNA TGTGCCAGTAGTATAAAGGTGAACACTGAAGCTTTCTTT. It codes for CASSIKVNTEAFF.